Presented here are 19 T cell receptor beta chains from one specimen sequenced in a study of blood T cells in healthy people across ages. Alongside a J-beta primer mix, a sample-barcoded 5' primer served in a second PCR lasting roughly 6 to 11 cycles. TCRdb passed the 5' RACE reads through MiXCR, listing each CDR3 protein once. This table holds roughly 1,700,000 distinct CDR3 sequences, 25% to 30% found once. Sequencing was done on a sample of blood. These receptors all come from a woman aged 30 to 39 in good health.

V is TRBV20-1 and J is TRBJ2-5, with D possibly being TRBD2 (6 bases). The DNA matches TRBJ2-1 better at its end, which makes the J call doubtful. Germline V gene lookup returns CDR1 DFQATT and CDR2 SNEGSKA (reference sequence). The CDR3 loop spans 13 amino acids. The CDR3 is CSATRTTGETQFF. CDR3 DNA: TGCAGTGCTACGCGGACTACCGGAGAGACCCAGTTCTTC.

The gene calls are TRBV20-1 and TRBJ2-3; 7 nucleotides match TRBD2. V gave up 0 bases and J gave up 6 bases; unmatched junction bases: 6. The V gene's germline CDR1 is DFQATT and CDR2 SNEGSKA (reference sequence). The CDR3 extends over 14 amino acids. In DNA form, the CDR3 reads TGCAGTGCTAGAGATGTGGATAGCGGGGATACGCAGTATTTT. Protein product: CSARDVDSGDTQYF.

V usage is TRBV20-1 and J usage is TRBJ2-1, with TRBD2 matching 11 bases. Trimming took 3 bases from V and 3 from J; bases not matched to a gene: 7. This CDR3 is built from 16 residues. In germline, CDR1 is DFQATT, CDR2 SNEGSKA (reference sequence). Here the CDR3 DNA reads TGCAGTGCTAGGTTAAGACTAGCGGGAAACTACAATGAGCAGTTCTTC. Encoded protein: CSARLRLAGNYNEQFF.

The J gene is TRBJ1-4, the V gene TRBV20-1; D remains ambiguous. The germline V gene encodes CDR1 DFQATT and CDR2 SNEGSKA (reference sequence). The CDR3 runs 18 residues. Trimming took 4 bases from V and 8 from J, leaving 29 bases between them. For the CDR3, the DNA is TGCAGTGCTACTTCGAACAGTCACCGGATACAGCACGTGGAAAAACTGTTTTTT. Its protein is CSATSNSHRIQHVEKLFF.

The V and J genes are TRBV28 and TRBJ1-5; tentative D call: TRBD1 (5 bases). Looked up from germline, CDR1 is MDHEN and CDR2 is SYDVKM. The V and J ends lost 3 bases and 2 bases respectively, with 11 bases between them. CDR3 length: 15 amino acids. CDR3 region: CASSFGGKGNQPQHF. The CDR3 coding sequence is TGTGCCAGCAGTTTCGGGGGGAAAGGCAATCAGCCCCAGCATTTT.

This clonotype appeared a few times. The V and J genes are TRBV7-2 and TRBJ2-1; D gene unclear. The CDR3 is made up of 14 amino acids. CDR1 is SGHTA, CDR2 FQGNSA, per germline. Between the trimmed V and J ends, which lost 1 base and 2 bases, there was a span of 6 bases. CDR3 residues: CASSLDWTYNEQFF. Here the CDR3 DNA reads TGTGCCAGCAGCTTAGATTGGACCTACAATGAGCAGTTCTTC.

The V call is TRBV14, the J call TRBJ2-3; no clear D. This CDR3 comprises 13 residues. V was clipped by 2 bases and J by 6 bases, with 9 bases between them. Germline lookup yields CDR1 SGHDN and CDR2 FVKESK. The CDR3 loop reads CASSQTWMDTQYF. In DNA, the CDR3 is TGTGCCAGCAGCCAAACTTGGATGGATACGCAGTATTTT.

The V gene is TRBV12-3 or TRBV12-4, the J gene TRBJ2-7; D is possibly TRBD1 (6 bases). The CDR3 is 14 residues long. Trimming shortened V by 0 bases and J by 3 bases, and 9 bases separated the two germline ends. For the CDR3, the DNA is TGTGCCAGCAGTTTAGCTCCAGGGGTCTACGAGCAGTACTTC. Translated, it gives CASSLAPGVYEQYF.

The chain joins TRBV20-1 to TRBJ2-5; 9 bases match TRBD2. CDR1 DFQATT and CDR2 SNEGSKA come from the germline V gene (reference sequence). Trimming at V came to 2 bases and at J to 5 bases, leaving 15 bases not matched to a gene. The CDR3 runs to 17 residues. CDR3 nucleotide sequence: TGCAGTGCTAGAATCAGGACTAGCGAGGGCGTCTGTGAGACCCAGTACTTC. Translating it yields CSARIRTSEGVCETQYF.

Details on this clonotype: A single base separates this from a much larger clone, so it may be a read error. V usage is TRBV29-1 and J usage is TRBJ2-7; no definite D call. Germline V CDR1 and CDR2: SQVTM, ANQGSEA. Trimming cost V 6 bases and J 4 bases, with 7 bases left between them. CDR3 length: 10 residues. The CDR3 DNA reads TGCAGCGTGTTTAGGTACGAGCAGTACTTC. Amino acid sequence: CSVFRYEQYF.

This clonotype was seen more than once but under ten times. DNA for the CDR3: TGTGCCACCAGTGATTTACGTGAGCAGTTCTTC. This sequence encodes CATSDLREQFF. J is TRBJ2-1 and V is TRBV24-1, with D unresolved. The CDR3 runs 11 residues. With 1 base removed from V and 9 bases from J, the gap between germline ends came to 3 bases. Germline loops: CDR1 KGHDR, CDR2 SFDVKD.

This clonotype has a handful of counts. This rearrangement joins TRBV6-5 to TRBJ1-4, with TRBD1 as a possible D gene (6 bases). CDR1 MNHEY and CDR2 SVGAGI come from the germline V gene. The CDR3 covers 14 residues. V shed 5 bases and J shed 3 bases, with 10 bases lying between them. CDR3 sequence reads: CASSRDIANEKLFF. Written as DNA, the CDR3 is TGTGCCAGCAGTCGGGACATAGCTAATGAAAAACTGTTTTTT.

This clonotype came up many times. The CDR3 DNA reads TGTGCCAGCAGTTACAACGACAGGACCTACGAGCAGTACTTC. Its translation: CASSYNDRTYEQYF. The V gene is TRBV6-5, the J gene TRBJ2-7; maybe TRBD1 (6 bases). V was clipped by 2 bases and J by 2 bases, with 10 bases between them. Germline assignment: CDR1 MNHEY and CDR2 SVGAGI. This CDR3 contains 14 residues.

The rearrangement links TRBV11-2 to TRBJ2-1; 15 bases are a match to TRBD2. Germline assignment: CDR1 SGHAT and CDR2 FQNNGV. With V trimmed by 6 bases and J by 9 bases, 12 bases remained unmatched. The CDR3 contains 17 residues. CDR3 residues: CASRPPGLAGGFGEQFF. In DNA, the CDR3 is TGTGCCAGCAGACCTCCGGGACTAGCGGGGGGTTTTGGTGAGCAGTTCTTC.

This clonotype was counted ten times or more. As DNA, the CDR3 is TGTGCCAGCAGCCGTAGGGGGAGCACAGATACGCAGTATTTT. This sequence encodes CASSRRGSTDTQYF. The J gene is TRBJ2-3, the V gene TRBV9, with a weak D call TRBD1 (6 bases). V was pared by 4 bases and J by 0 bases, with 9 bases between. The CDR3 has 14 residues. In germline, CDR1 is SGDLS, CDR2 YYNGEE.

This clonotype came up many times. The V call is TRBV5-1, the J call TRBJ2-7, with a tentative D call TRBD1 (5 bases). V was clipped by 2 bases and J by 3 bases, with 12 bases between them. Germline V lookup: CDR1 SGHRS, CDR2 YFSETQ. The CDR3 runs 14 residues. The DNA of the CDR3 is TGCGCCAGCAGCTTTAACAAGGACAACTACGAGCAGTACTTC. Translated: CASSFNKDNYEQYF.

This clonotype came up many times. The genes are TRBV4-1 and TRBJ1-5, with D possibly matching TRBD1 (5 bases). Germline V CDR1 and CDR2: MGHRA, YSYEKL. The CDR3 length is 13 residues. V lost 2 bases and J 6 bases, leaving 8 bases between the germline ends. The CDR3 coding sequence is TGCGCCAGCAGCCAACAGGGTGCTCAGCCCCAGCATTTT. It is translated as CASSQQGAQPQHF.

This clonotype has more than one count but fewer than ten. This chain connects TRBV20-1 to TRBJ2-4; D may match TRBD1 or TRBD2 (5 bases each). Germline CDR1 DFQATT, CDR2 SNEGSKA (reference sequence). Trimming took 3 bases from V and 13 from J, leaving 25 bases between them. The CDR3 sequence is 15 residues long. The CDR3, as DNA: TGCAGTGCTAGGGAAACTAGGGGCAGGGCCAATGAGCAGTACTTC. Residues: CSARETRGRANEQYF.

Details on this clonotype: A much larger clone lies a single base off, so this may be a read error. V usage is TRBV7-9 and J usage is TRBJ2-6; the D gene is possibly TRBD1 (5 bases). The germline gives CDR1 SEHNR, CDR2 FQNEAQ (reference sequence). CDR3 length equals 18 residues. CDR3 nucleotides: TGTGCCAGCAGCTTAGGTGGCAGGGTGACGTCTGGGGCCAGCGTCCTGACTTTC. Translation gives CASSLGGRVTSGASVLTF.